This T cell receptor (beta chain) was captured by sequencing in a study of shared clonotypes between healthy human individuals. Whole-study context: Per-donor plates numbered three CD4 naive, three CD4 memory, two CD8 naive and one CD8 memory. Study observations and caveats: Represented genetic and exposure-history diversity was restricted by having few donors.

The CDR3 consists of 16 residues. J was trimmed by 1 base and V by 0 bases; bases with no gene match: 5. Germline V gene sequence: CDR1 SGHRS, CDR2 YFSETQ. Genomic DNA (from each subset) was split evenly across several immunoSEQ plates. In replicate PCRs of sorted subsets, roughly 200 ng DNA, approximately 30,000 T cell genomes, was used. Sequencing used immunoSEQ multiplex PCR; TCRdb keeps in-frame clones, though not all of them. Among approximately 500,000 clones listed, 90% to 96% were seen once. Concerning this clone itself: Its antigen is undetermined.

J is TRBJ2-7 and V is TRBV5-1; 9 nucleotides line up with TRBD2. Sequenced material: naive CD4+ T cells sorted from blood. Noted subset: CD45RA+ positively selected. The sequence was collected from a woman between 25 and 40 years old in good health. CDR3 in DNA: TGCGCCAGCAGCTTGGAGGTAGCGGGAGTTTCCTACGAGCAGTACTTC. This codes for CASSLEVAGVSYEQYF.